This is a list of T cell receptor beta chains from one sample in a study of T cells in Graves' hyperthyroidism and ophthalmopathy. TCRdb itself ran the multiplex PCR reads through MiXCR, one entry per CDR3 protein. This table holds roughly 500,000 distinct CDR3 sequences, approximately 24% found once. The sample taken for sequencing was blood. These receptors were obtained from a woman in her 30s with Graves' ophthalmopathy. The CDR3 runs from the conserved cysteine through the conserved F or W. A D gene is named only where the DNA matches it firmly. The size of a clone is reported for some rows only, either as once, few or many, or as a class for expanded clones.

>TRBJ2-7|TRBV27|15|-|-
TGTGCCAGCAGTTTACAGGGAACGTTTTCCTACGAGCAGTACTTC
CASSLQGTFSYEQYF
>TRBJ1-1|TRBV30|13|-|few
TGTGCCTCACCAGGGAAATTCTTCACTGAAGCTTTCTTT
CASPGKFFTEAFF
>TRBJ2-7|TRBV6-1|14|-|-
TGTGCCACCAGTGGGGTCGGGCCAGGGAGCGAGCAGTACTTC
CATSGVGPGSEQYF
>TRBJ2-7|TRBV6-9|14|-|-
TGTGCCAGCAGTTCTAGGCGGACCTACGACGAGCAGTACTTC
CASSSRRTYDEQYF
>TRBJ1-2|TRBV11-2|16|-|-
TGTGCCAGCAGCGCAATGGGGGCGGCCCCTAACTATGGCTACACCTTC
CASSAMGAAPNYGYTF
>TRBJ1-3|TRBV6-1|15|TRBD1|many
TGTGCCAGCAGTCGGGACAGGGGCTCTGGAAACACCATATATTTT
CASSRDRGSGNTIYF
>TRBJ2-5|TRBV7-2|15|-|many
TGTGCCAGCAGCTTAGGAGGATGGGGTACGGAGACCCAGTACTTC
CASSLGGWGTETQYF
>TRBJ2-7|TRBV4-2|15|-|many
TGTGCCAGCAGCCAAGAGGGCAGGGGACAATTCGAGCAGTACTTC
CASSQEGRGQFEQYF
>TRBJ2-7|TRBV20-1|16|-|many
TGCAGTGCTACCCCAACAGGGCTAGGTAGTGTGTACGAGCAGTACTTC
CSATPTGLGSVYEQYF
>TRBJ2-2|TRBV4-1|17|TRBD1|-
TGCGCCAGCAGCCAAACTGACAGGGGCCAAAACACCGGGGAGCTGTTTTTT
CASSQTDRGQNTGELFF
>TRBJ1-1|TRBV6-5|12|TRBD1|many
TGTGCCAGCAGATACCGGGACAGGGAAGCTTTCTTT
CASRYRDREAFF
>TRBJ2-2|TRBV2|15|TRBD2|-
TGTGCCAGCAGTGCCGGGACTAGCAGGGCCGGGGAGCTGTTTTTT
CASSAGTSRAGELFF
>TRBJ1-3|TRBV6-5|16|TRBD1|many
TGTGCCAGCAGTTCGGGGACAGCGGCTTACGGAAACACCATATATTTT
CASSSGTAAYGNTIYF
>TRBJ1-2|TRBV29-1|12|-|-
TGCAGCGTTGACGGGCGGAACTATGGCTACACCTTC
CSVDGRNYGYTF
>TRBJ1-1|TRBV19|15|TRBD1|-
TGTGCCAGTAGTGTCACCGGGACAGGGGGAACTGAAGCTTTCTTT
CASSVTGTGGTEAFF
>TRBJ1-2|TRBV11-2|15|-|few
TGTGCCAGCAGCCCGAGCTTAGTCTCCGCCCCCGGCTACACCTTC
CASSPSLVSAPGYTF
>TRBJ2-7|TRBV28|12|-|-
TGTGCCAGCAATCAGGGGTTTTACGAGCAGTACTTC
CASNQGFYEQYF
>TRBJ2-7|TRBV19|14|-|once
TGTGCCAGTAATGTGGCAGGCGGAAGCTACGAGCAGTACTTC
CASNVAGGSYEQYF
>TRBJ1-2|TRBV6-1|13|-|many
TGTGCCTCTCCCTCATGGGCCAGTGATGGCTACACCTTC
CASPSWASDGYTF
>TRBJ2-2|TRBV25-1|16|TRBD1|-
TGTGCCAGCAGTTCATCCGGGACAGAGTCTACCGGGGAGCTGTTTTTT
CASSSSGTESTGELFF
>TRBJ2-6|TRBV6-2/TRBV6-3|15|-|many
TGTGCCAGCAGTTACTGGGGAACTGGGGCCAACGTCCTGACTTTC
CASSYWGTGANVLTF
>TRBJ1-1|TRBV12-3/TRBV12-4|10|-|-
TGTGCCAGTGGGGGGGGTGAAGCTTTCTTT
CASGGGEAFF
>TRBJ1-5|TRBV7-2|15|-|-
TGTGCCAGCAGCTTGGTTGCGGACAGCAATCAGCCCCAGCATTTT
CASSLVADSNQPQHF
>TRBJ1-2|TRBV20-1|12|TRBD1|many
TGCAGTGTCGTAGGACAGGCCTATGGCTACACCTTC
CSVVGQAYGYTF
>TRBJ1-2|TRBV12-3/TRBV12-4|13|-|many
TGTGCCAGCAGTTTAGGACGGACCTATGGCTACACCTTC
CASSLGRTYGYTF
>TRBJ2-7|TRBV2|15|TRBD1|-
TGTGCCAGCAGAGAACGGACAGGGGATTCCTACGAGCAGTACTTC
CASRERTGDSYEQYF
>TRBJ1-2|TRBV3-1|14|-|few
TGTGCCAGCAGCCCCACGACCGATAACTATGGCTACACCTTC
CASSPTTDNYGYTF
>TRBJ2-7|TRBV5-6|13|-|-
TGTGCCAGCAGCCTATACAATTTGGGCGAGCAGTACTTC
CASSLYNLGEQYF